The sequence of this T cell receptor beta chain was determined in a study of CD8 T cells in Susac syndrome. A quantity of roughly 0.5 to 1 ug RNA underwent reverse transcription using random hexamers. The method of amplification for TCR beta CDR3 was immunoSEQ multiplex PCR, covering 54 Vbeta and 13 Jbeta. One entry per CDR3 protein results from TCRdb running MiXCR on the immunoSEQ multiplex PCR reads. The data contain some 150,000 distinct CDR3 sequences, 95% of them singletons. CD8+ and CD4+ T cells from blood underwent TCR beta sequencing. This TCR was recovered from a human donor with Susac syndrome. The sequenced material came from CD4+ T cells from PBMCs.

The CDR3 here is CASRPTGGLYEQYF. CDR3 nucleotide sequence: TGTGCCAGCAGACCGACAGGCGGCCTCTACGAGCAGTACTTC. The chain employs TRBV28 and TRBJ2-7; D is possibly TRBD1 (6 bases). The germline gives CDR1 MDHEN, CDR2 SYDVKM. V shed 6 bases and J shed 3 bases, with 15 bases lying between them. This CDR3 region has 14 residues.